The 14 T cell receptor beta chains reported below all come from one sample, sequenced in a study of graft-versus-host responses after intestinal transplantation. The method was immunoSEQ multiplex PCR; TCRdb's version includes in-frame clones alone and lacks a portion of them. The table records roughly 25,000 clones, roughly 85% of them present only once. The sample here was PBMCs, taken almost 29 days after intestinal transplant. The receptor set was obtained from a human patient who received an intestinal transplant, so some T cells may come from the graft donor.

As regards this clone: The junction departs from the called germline gene at one end, perhaps through a read error. The rearrangement joins TRBV10-3 to TRBJ2-3; 9 bases are shared with TRBD2. This CDR3 has 17 residues. Per the germline V gene, CDR1 is ENHRY and CDR2 is SYGVKD. The CDR3 DNA is TGTGCCATCAGTGAGAGCGGCAGCGGGGGGAGCACAAATACGCAGTATTTT. Its protein product is CAISESGSGGSTNTQYF.

The rearrangement links TRBV6-1 to TRBJ1-2; D gene ambiguous. The CDR3 spans 12 residues. V was cut by 1 base and J by 8 bases, with 8 bases left in between. Germline V gene data show CDR1 as MNHNS and CDR2 as SASEGT. The CDR3 nucleotides read TGTGCCAGCAGTGAAGGTACCTCAGGCTACACCTTC. Its protein is CASSEGTSGYTF.

Only a few counts were recorded for this clone. The CDR3 DNA is TGTGCCAGCAGTGTGGAGACAGGGGCTGGCACTGAAGCTTTCTTT. Encoded protein: CASSVETGAGTEAFF. The chain joins TRBV6-1 to TRBJ1-1, with 8 bases fitting TRBD1. V trimming: 4 bases; J trimming: 4 bases; junction bases outside the gene matches: 8. CDR3 length: 15 residues. Per the germline V gene, CDR1 is MNHNS and CDR2 is SASEGT.

The rearrangement links TRBV5-4 to TRBJ1-1; tentative D call: TRBD1 (5 bases). The CDR3 sequence is 14 residues long. Germline CDR1 and CDR2: SGHNT and YYREEE (reference sequence). The V gene lost 4 bases and the J gene lost 4 bases, with 14 bases spanning the gap. CDR3 sequence (DNA): TGTGCCAGCAGCCCGCCGGGACCGGCCACTGAAGCTTTCTTT. Protein product: CASSPPGPATEAFF.

J is TRBJ1-3 and V is TRBV7-3; no firm D call. CDR1 is SGHTA and CDR2 is FQGTGA in the germline V gene. This CDR3 is 13 amino acids long. Trimming shortened V by 5 bases and J by 4 bases, and 9 bases separated the two germline ends. CDR3 residues: CASSPGSGNTIYF. CDR3 nucleotide sequence: TGTGCCAGCAGCCCGGGATCAGGAAACACCATATATTTT.

The genes are TRBV5-5 and TRBJ2-6; no definite D call. Trimming removed 2 bases at V and 0 bases at J, with 15 bases between. Germline lookup yields CDR1 SGHKS and CDR2 YYEKEE (reference sequence). The length of the CDR3 is 18 residues. CDR3 loop: CASSFLGRTYSGANVLTF. CDR3 in DNA: TGTGCCAGCAGCTTCCTGGGCAGGACCTACTCTGGGGCCAACGTCCTGACTTTC.

The chain joins TRBV28 to TRBJ1-5, with a tentative D call TRBD1 (6 bases). The CDR3 is 16 amino acids. Trimming stripped 4 bases from V and 3 bases from J, with 16 bases between. Germline lookup yields CDR1 MDHEN and CDR2 SYDVKM. Here the CDR3 reads CASSSGVGFSNQPQHF. For the CDR3, the DNA is TGTGCCAGCAGTTCAGGGGTAGGGTTTTCCAATCAGCCCCAGCATTTT.

The V call is TRBV28, the J call TRBJ2-5; a weak D match, TRBD2 (6 bases). V lost 1 base to trimming and J lost 5 bases, with 11 bases between them. The CDR3 spans 14 residues. Germline CDR1 and CDR2: MDHEN and SYDVKM. CDR3 in DNA: TGTGCCAGCAGTTTATCGGAGGGGTGGGAGACCCAGTACTTC. This gives the protein CASSLSEGWETQYF.

The chain has TRBV4-2 and TRBJ1-1, with 7 bases lining up with TRBD1. The V gene's germline CDR1 is LGHNA and CDR2 YNFKEQ. V lost 2 bases to trimming and J lost 2 bases; unmatched junction nucleotides: 5. This CDR3 contains 15 residues. Written as DNA, the CDR3 is TGTGCCAGCAGCCAACCCGGGACAGATAACACTGAAGCTTTCTTT. Protein product: CASSQPGTDNTEAFF.

The rearrangement uses TRBV5-1 and TRBJ2-5; D ambiguous. CDR1 and CDR2 from the germline V gene are SGHRS and YFSETQ. The V end was cut by 3 bases, the J end by 1 base, with 10 bases between. The CDR3 runs to 14 residues. The CDR3 DNA reads TGCGCCAGCAGCTCTGGGCAGGTCCAAGAGACCCAGTACTTC. Translating it yields CASSSGQVQETQYF.

CDR3 sequence reads: CASSIVTGTPTGELFF. The CDR3, as DNA: TGTGCCAGTAGTATTGTGACGGGGACTCCCACCGGGGAGCTGTTTTTT. V and J are TRBV19 and TRBJ2-2; perhaps TRBD2 as D (6 bases). Trimming shortened V by 3 bases and J by 4 bases, and 15 bases separated the two germline ends. In germline, CDR1 is LNHDA, CDR2 SQIVND (reference sequence). The CDR3 runs to 16 residues.

Only a few counts were recorded for this clone. The rearrangement uses TRBV6-1 and TRBJ2-7, with D uncertain. The germline V and J ends were trimmed by 1 base and 6 bases, with 7 bases remaining between them. Germline V gives CDR1 MNHNS, CDR2 SASEGT. CDR3 length equals 12 residues. CDR3 residues: CASSEELSEQYF. CDR3 nucleotides: TGTGCCAGCAGTGAAGAACTCTCCGAGCAGTACTTC.

This chain links TRBV9 with TRBJ2-7; 12 bases are shared with TRBD2. The CDR3 runs to 15 residues. Looked up from germline, CDR1 is SGDLS and CDR2 is YYNGEE. V dropped 4 bases and J dropped 5; count of bases not matched to a gene: 7. The CDR3: CASSIRTSGTHEQYF. The DNA for the CDR3 is TGTGCCAGCAGCATTCGGACTAGCGGGACCCACGAGCAGTACTTC.

This CDR3 is CASSPRTGSTDTQYF. In DNA form, the CDR3 reads TGTGCCAGTAGTCCGCGGACAGGGAGCACAGATACGCAGTATTTT. The J gene is TRBJ2-3, the V gene TRBV19, with TRBD1 identical over 8 bases. Trimming cost V 5 bases and J 0 bases; bases outside gene matches: 4. Per germline, CDR1 LNHDA and CDR2 SQIVND (reference sequence). The CDR3 spans 15 residues.